Below are 21 T cell receptor beta chains sequenced from a single sample in a study of cytomegalovirus exposure and HLA in healthy donors (dated by TCRdb to 2016 to 2017). Receptor amplification or capture employed the immunoSEQ multiplex PCR assay. For the multiplex PCR, a mixture combining 60 forward primers for TCR Vbeta segments and 13 reverse primers for TCR Jbeta segments was used. What TCRdb holds here is the immuneACCESS table cut down to in-frame rearrangements. Part of the clones is not present; checked against another copy, under half of the missing clones reflect an unresolved V gene, and the others are unexplained. For this sample there are tens of thousands of clones; 80% appear just once. Of the sample, about a third is held by the ten largest clones. Input material: PBMCs. Receptors originate from a man aged 45-65 years in good health and CMV-seropositive.

This clone was observed a handful of times. The chain couples TRBV29-1 to TRBJ2-2; 7 bases map to TRBD1. The CDR3 spans 12 residues. Unmatched junction bases numbered 3, after V lost 5 bases and J lost 6 bases. Germline CDR1 SQVTM, CDR2 ANQGSEA. In nucleotides, the CDR3 is TGCAGCGTTAGGACAGGCGCCGGGGAGCTGTTTTTT. Protein sequence: CSVRTGAGELFF.

The rearrangement links TRBV7-3 to TRBJ2-2, with TRBD2 matching over 7 bases. Trimming at V came to 3 bases and at J to 4 bases, leaving 2 bases not matched to a gene. The CDR3 runs 14 residues. Germline CDR1 and CDR2: SGHTA and FQGTGA. This CDR3 is CASSFSSGTGELFF. CDR3 bases: TGTGCCAGCAGCTTCTCTAGCGGCACCGGGGAGCTGTTTTTT.

Worth noting for this clone: Mismatch with germline at one junction end may stem from a read error. This chain uses TRBV7-9 with TRBJ2-1; 9 bases agree with TRBD2. Per germline, CDR1 SEHNR and CDR2 FQNEAQ (reference sequence). The length of the CDR3 is 16 residues. CDR3 coding DNA: TGTTCCAGCAGCCCCACCCTAGCGGGAAGGATCGATGAGCAGTTCTTC. This encodes CSSSPTLAGRIDEQFF.

CDR3 DNA sequence: TGCGCCAGCAGCCAAGATCCTAAAGGGGCTGGGGCCAACGTCCTGACTTTC. Translated: CASSQDPKGAGANVLTF. This chain connects TRBV4-1 to TRBJ2-6; D is possibly TRBD1 (5 bases). The CDR3 runs 17 residues. V was trimmed by 0 bases and J by 2 bases, leaving 11 bases between them. The germline CDR1 and CDR2 sequences are MGHRA and YSYEKL.

The genes are TRBV5-1 and TRBJ2-1; 13 bases align to TRBD2. V shed 1 base and J 6 bases; nucleotides not matched to a gene: 1. CDR1 SGHRS and CDR2 YFSETQ come from the germline V gene. This CDR3 contains 15 residues. The CDR3 sequence is CASSLRTSGSNEQFF. The CDR3 DNA reads TGCGCCAGCAGCTTGCGGACTAGCGGGAGCAATGAGCAGTTCTTC. Complete variable domain (other parts from reference TRBV5-1 and TRBJ2-1): KAGVTQTPRYLIKTRGQQVTLSCSPISGHRSVSWYQQTPGQGLQFLFEYFSETQRNKGNFPGRFSGRQFSNSRSEMNVSTLELGDSALYLCASSLRTSGSNEQFFGPGTRLTVL.

The chain has TRBV27 and TRBJ2-7; D possibly corresponds to TRBD2 (6 bases). Deletions cut 6 bases from V and 6 bases from J, with 21 bases between. Germline CDR1 MNHEY, CDR2 SMNVEV (reference sequence). The CDR3 has 15 amino acids. CDR3 nucleotides: TGTGCCAGCAGGCCTGGGACTCCGACTACAGGCGAGCAGTACTTC. Protein: CASRPGTPTTGEQYF.

This clone was detected a few times. The chain couples TRBV5-4 to TRBJ1-1; 8 nucleotides agree with TRBD1. Per germline, CDR1 SGHNT and CDR2 YYREEE (reference sequence). The CDR3 contains 16 residues. The ends lost 4 bases at V and 3 bases at J; junction bases unmatched: 11. In DNA, the CDR3 is TGTGCCAGCAGCCGAAGGGCAGGGGGCGCCTACACTGAAGCTTTCTTT. Protein sequence: CASSRRAGGAYTEAFF.

This sequence joins TRBV6-5 and TRBJ2-1; 7 nucleotides match TRBD1. V gave up 3 bases and J gave up 9 bases; unmatched junction bases: 11. CDR1 is MNHEY and CDR2 is SVGAGI in the germline V gene. The CDR3 is 15 amino acids. CDR3 DNA sequence: TGTGCCAGCAGTTATCCCGGACAGGCGTTTAGTGAGCAGTTCTTC. As protein: CASSYPGQAFSEQFF.

This clone occurred once. The V gene is TRBV11-2, the J gene TRBJ2-6; the D is unclear. Germline lookup yields CDR1 SGHAT and CDR2 FQNNGV. The CDR3 length is 14 residues. Trimming pared 5 bases from V and 0 bases from J, leaving 5 bases between. CDR3 nucleotides: TGTGCCAGCAGCCCGCGCTCTGGGGCCAACGTCCTGACTTTC. It specifies CASSPRSGANVLTF.

This chain joins TRBV7-2 and TRBJ2-1; D may be TRBD1 (6 bases). V shed 8 bases and J shed 2 bases, with 13 bases lying between them. Germline V gene data show CDR1 as SGHTA and CDR2 as FQGNSA. This CDR3 is 14 amino acids long. The CDR3 is CASEPDRTYNEQFF. As DNA, the CDR3 is TGTGCCAGCGAGCCTGACAGGACCTACAATGAGCAGTTCTTC.

The gene calls are TRBV11-2 and TRBJ2-5; D unclear. Germline CDR1 SGHAT, CDR2 FQNNGV. V shed 3 bases and J shed 1 base, with 6 bases lying between them. The CDR3 length is 13 residues. CDR3 region: CASSFSFQETQYF. The CDR3 nucleotides read TGTGCCAGCAGCTTTTCATTCCAAGAGACCCAGTACTTC. Drawing the rest from reference TRBV11-2 and TRBJ2-5, the complete variable domain is EAGVAQSPRYKIIEKRQSVAFWCNPISGHATLYWYQQILGQGPKLLIQFQNNGVVDDSQLPKDRFSAERLKGVDSTLKIQPAKLEDSAVYLCASSFSFQETQYFGPGTRLLVL.

The chain is built from TRBV7-8 and TRBJ2-2; 9 bases map to TRBD2. CDR1 is SGHVS and CDR2 is FQNEAQ in the germline V gene. V gave up 6 bases and J gave up 5 bases; unmatched junction bases: 10. The CDR3 runs 16 residues. CDR3 in amino acids: CASSLSLAGLTGELFF. CDR3 nucleotides: TGTGCCAGCAGTTTGAGCCTAGCGGGATTAACCGGGGAGCTGTTTTTT.

The rearrangement joins TRBV30 to TRBJ1-1, with D perhaps TRBD1 (5 bases). Trimming cost V 1 base and J 4 bases, with 7 bases left between them. The CDR3 length is 12 residues. The germline V gene encodes CDR1 GTSNPN and CDR2 SVGIG (reference sequence). The CDR3 loop is CAWSDRGTEAFF. For the CDR3, the DNA is TGTGCCTGGAGTGATAGGGGCACTGAAGCTTTCTTT.

The chain carries TRBV29-1 and TRBJ2-3; 11 nucleotides align to TRBD2. The germline gives CDR1 SQVTM, CDR2 ANQGSEA. The CDR3 is made up of 20 amino acids. V dropped 4 bases and J dropped 2; count of bases not matched to a gene: 20. CDR3 residues: CSVVGSTSGRGGGYTDTQYF. Written as DNA, the CDR3 is TGCAGCGTTGTAGGGTCTACTAGCGGGAGAGGTGGGGGATACACAGATACGCAGTATTTT.

The rearrangement joins TRBV19 to TRBJ2-3; 8 nucleotides match TRBD2. Germline-derived CDR1 and CDR2 are LNHDA and SQIVND (reference sequence). The CDR3 runs to 16 residues. V dropped 3 bases and J dropped 2; count of bases not matched to a gene: 7. The CDR3 loop reads CASSMTSGSPTDTQYF. CDR3 DNA sequence: TGTGCCAGTAGTATGACGAGCGGGAGCCCCACAGATACGCAGTATTTT.

The J gene is TRBJ1-5, the V gene TRBV19; 8 bases line up with TRBD1. Germline CDR1 and CDR2: LNHDA and SQIVND (reference sequence). The V gene end was trimmed by 4 bases and the J gene end by 2 bases; junction bases not matched to a gene: 10. CDR3 length: 17 residues. Here the CDR3 reads CASSKGDRGKGNQPQHF. DNA of the CDR3: TGTGCCAGTAGTAAGGGAGACAGGGGCAAAGGCAATCAGCCCCAGCATTTT. Using reference TRBV19 and TRBJ1-5 for the parts outside the CDR3, the full variable domain is DGGITQSPKYLFRKEGQNVTLSCEQNLNHDAMYWYRQDPGQGLRLIYYSQIVNDFQKGDIAEGYSVSREKKESFPLTVTSAQKNPTAFYLCASSKGDRGKGNQPQHFGDGTRLSIL.

The J gene is TRBJ2-1, the V gene TRBV4-1; D uncertain. The CDR3 contains 17 residues. V dropped 0 bases and J dropped 4 bases, with 16 bases sitting between them. Per germline, CDR1 MGHRA and CDR2 YSYEKL. The DNA for the CDR3 is TGCGCCAGCAGCCAAGAAAGAGGCTACATCTTATACAATGAGCAGTTCTTC. This translates into CASSQERGYILYNEQFF.

The chain combines TRBV30 with TRBJ1-5; D is possibly TRBD1 (6 bases). This CDR3 has 14 amino acids. V shed 2 bases and J shed 4 bases, with 12 bases lying between them. Germline assignment: CDR1 GTSNPN and CDR2 SVGIG (reference sequence). As DNA, the CDR3 is TGTGCCTGGAGTACAGGGAATGGGAATCAGCCCCAGCATTTT. The encoded protein is CAWSTGNGNQPQHF.

This chain uses TRBV19 with TRBJ2-7, with 8 bases matching TRBD2. V dropped 4 bases and J dropped 4; count of bases not matched to a gene: 3. The CDR3 length is 13 residues. Germline CDR1 LNHDA, CDR2 SQIVND (reference sequence). Here the CDR3 reads CASSKRESYEQYF. The CDR3 bases are TGTGCCAGTAGTAAGCGGGAGTCGTACGAGCAGTACTTC.

This chain joins TRBV7-2 and TRBJ1-5; D gene uncertain. The CDR3 has 15 residues. V gave up 1 base and J gave up 7 bases, with 14 bases separating them. Germline V gene lookup returns CDR1 SGHTA and CDR2 FQGNSA. Here the CDR3 reads CASSLVKGSGQPQHF. The CDR3 DNA is TGTGCCAGCAGCTTAGTTAAGGGTTCGGGGCAGCCCCAGCATTTT. Supplemented by reference TRBV7-2 and TRBJ1-5, the full variable domain reads GAGVSQSPSNKVTEKGKDVELRCDPISGHTALYWYRQSLGQGLEFLIYFQGNSAPDKSGLPSDRFSAERTGGSVSTLTIQRTQQEDSAVYLCASSLVKGSGQPQHFGDGTRLSIL.

The chain has TRBV5-1 and TRBJ2-7; 7 positions match TRBD2. V gave up 3 bases and J gave up 3 bases; unmatched junction bases: 9. Germline lookup yields CDR1 SGHRS and CDR2 YFSETQ. The CDR3 has 15 residues. CDR3 protein: CASSWEGTRLYEQYF. CDR3 nucleotides: TGCGCCAGCAGCTGGGAGGGGACGAGGCTCTACGAGCAGTACTTC.